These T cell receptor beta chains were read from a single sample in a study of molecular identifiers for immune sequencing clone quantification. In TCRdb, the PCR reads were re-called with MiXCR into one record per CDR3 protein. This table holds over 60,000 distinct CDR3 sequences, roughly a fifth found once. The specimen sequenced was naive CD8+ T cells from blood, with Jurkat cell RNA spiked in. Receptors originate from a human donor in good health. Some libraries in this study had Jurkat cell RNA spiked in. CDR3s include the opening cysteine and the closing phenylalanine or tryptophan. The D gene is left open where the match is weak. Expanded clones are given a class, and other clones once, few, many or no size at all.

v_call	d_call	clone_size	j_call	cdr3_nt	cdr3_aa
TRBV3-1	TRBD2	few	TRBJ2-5	TGTGCCAGCAGCCAAACCCCGACTAGCGGGGGTGCGGGAACCCAGTACTTC	CASSQTPTSGGAGTQYF
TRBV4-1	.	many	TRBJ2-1	TGCGCCAGCAGCCTGGGGAGGGGGGGGAATGAGCAGTTCTTC	CASSLGRGGNEQFF
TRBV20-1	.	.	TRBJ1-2	TGCAGTGCTAGAGATCCGGAGGCCTATGGCTACACCTTC	CSARDPEAYGYTF
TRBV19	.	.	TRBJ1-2	TGTGCCAGTAGTATTCCTGGGCCCGGAGATGGCTACACCTTC	CASSIPGPGDGYTF
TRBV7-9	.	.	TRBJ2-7	TGTGCCAGCAGCCCAGGCGCGGGCTACGGGCAGTACTTC	CASSPGAGYGQYF
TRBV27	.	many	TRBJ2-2	TGTGCCAGCAGCCTACTATACCCCACCGGGGAGCTGTTTTTT	CASSLLYPTGELFF
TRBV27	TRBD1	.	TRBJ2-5	TGTGCCACAAGACAGGGCCCGCCCGAGACCCAGTACTTC	CATRQGPPETQYF
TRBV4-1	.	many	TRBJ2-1	TGCGCCAGCAGCCCAGGCCCACTAGCAACTGAGCAGTTCTTC	CASSPGPLATEQFF
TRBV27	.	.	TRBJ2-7	TGTGCCAGCAGTTTACTGGGAACGAACTACGAGCAGTACTTC	CASSLLGTNYEQYF
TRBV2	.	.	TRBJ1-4	TGTGCCAGTGAGAATGAAAAACTGTTTTTT	CASENEKLFF
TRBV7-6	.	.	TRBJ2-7	TGTGCCAGCAGCTTAGGCACGAATAACTACGAGCAGTGCTTC	CASSLGTNNYEQCF
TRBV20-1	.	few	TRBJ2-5	TGCAGTGCTACAAGGGAGACCCAGTACTTC	CSATRETQYF
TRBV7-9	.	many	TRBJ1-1	TGTGCCAGCAGCCACATTGACGTCGGAGCTTTCTTT	CASSHIDVGAFF
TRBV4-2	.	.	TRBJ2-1	TGTGCCAGCGGCTCCGAGAGCTTCAATGAGCAGTTCTTC	CASGSESFNEQFF
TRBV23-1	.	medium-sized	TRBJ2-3	TGCGCCAGCCCGTCGGATACGCAGTATTTT	CASPSDTQYF
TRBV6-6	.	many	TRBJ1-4	TGTGCCAGCAGTCACATCGGCGAGGCTGAAAAACTGTTTTTT	CASSHIGEAEKLFF
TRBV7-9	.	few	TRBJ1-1	TGTGCCAGCACCTCGGAACAAAGAAACACTGAAGCTTTCTTT	CASTSEQRNTEAFF
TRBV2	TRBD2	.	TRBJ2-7	TGTGCCACGCTAGCGGAATACGAGCAGTACTTC	CATLAEYEQYF
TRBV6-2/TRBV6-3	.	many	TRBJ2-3	TGTGCCAGCAGCTACCTATACACGGATACGCAGTATTTT	CASSYLYTDTQYF
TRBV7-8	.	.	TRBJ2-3	TGTGCCAGCAGCTTAGTTGGGGGCTTTACCACAGATACGCAGTATTTT	CASSLVGGFTTDTQYF
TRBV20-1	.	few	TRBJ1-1	TGCAGTGCTGGAGATTTCTTACGTCCGCAGGGGTCGAACACTGAAGCTTTCTTT	CSAGDFLRPQGSNTEAFF
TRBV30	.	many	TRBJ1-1	TGTGCCTGGAGTTCGAACTGGGGCACTGAAGCTTTCTTT	CAWSSNWGTEAFF
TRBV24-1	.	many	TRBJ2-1	TGTGCCACCAGTGATCCAGAACGAGGCCCCCTCTACAATGAGCAGTTCTTC	CATSDPERGPLYNEQFF
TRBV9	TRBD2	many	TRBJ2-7	TGTGCCAGCAGCCCCGGGACTAGCTTCAGTTTCGAGCAGTACTTC	CASSPGTSFSFEQYF
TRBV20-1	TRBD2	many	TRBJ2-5	TGCAGTGTCCCTAGCGGGAGGTTTGAGACCCAGTACTTC	CSVPSGRFETQYF
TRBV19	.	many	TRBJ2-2	TGTGCCAGTGGAGGATGGAACCCGAACACCGGGGAGCTGTTTTTT	CASGGWNPNTGELFF
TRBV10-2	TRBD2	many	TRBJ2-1	TGCGCCAGCAGGATAGGGACTAGCGGGCCGGTAGAAGCCTACAATGAGCAGTTCTTC	CASRIGTSGPVEAYNEQFF
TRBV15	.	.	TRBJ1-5	TGTGCCGCCAAGCCGGGTCGCCTTTCGAATCAGCCCCAGCATTTT	CAAKPGRLSNQPQHF
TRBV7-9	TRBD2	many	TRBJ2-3	TGTGCCAGCAGCTTAGAACTAGCGGGATCCACAGATACGCAGTATTTT	CASSLELAGSTDTQYF
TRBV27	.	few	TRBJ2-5	TGTGCCAGCAGTTCCCCCGGGGAGACCCAGTACTTC	CASSSPGETQYF
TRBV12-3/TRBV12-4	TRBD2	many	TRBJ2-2	TGTGCCAGCAGTTTCGAGATAGCGGGAACCGGGGAGCTGTTTTTT	CASSFEIAGTGELFF
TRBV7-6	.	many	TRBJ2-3	TGTGCCAGCAGCTTGATTCCCAGCACAGATACGCAGTATTTT	CASSLIPSTDTQYF
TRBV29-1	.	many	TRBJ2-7	TGCAGCGGGGATTTTGGAGGTCGGTGCCAGGGGCCCAATTTCTCCTACGAGCAGTACTTC	CSGDFGGRCQGPNFSYEQYF
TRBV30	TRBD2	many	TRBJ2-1	TGTGCCTTAAGCGGGGTGTCCTACAATGAGCAGTTCTTC	CALSGVSYNEQFF
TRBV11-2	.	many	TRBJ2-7	TGTGCCAGCAGCTCCCTCACTGAGGAGCAGTACTTC	CASSSLTEEQYF
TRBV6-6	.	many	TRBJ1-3	TGTGCCAGCAGTTACGACGGGCCAACCTCTGGAAACACCATATATTTT	CASSYDGPTSGNTIYF
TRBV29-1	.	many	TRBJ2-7	TGCAGCGTCTCAGGCGAACTGCAGTTTTCGCGGGGATACTACGAGCAGTACTTC	CSVSGELQFSRGYYEQYF
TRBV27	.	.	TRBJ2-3	TGTGCCAGCAGTCTGACACTGGGCCTATCCACAGATACGAAGTATTTT	CASSLTLGLSTDTKYF
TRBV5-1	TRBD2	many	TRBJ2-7	TGCGCCAGCAGCTTGGCCGGACTAGCGGGAGCCTACGAGCAGTACTTC	CASSLAGLAGAYEQYF
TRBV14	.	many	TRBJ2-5	TGTGCCAGCAGCCAATCGAACCGCCAAGAGACCCAGTACTTC	CASSQSNRQETQYF
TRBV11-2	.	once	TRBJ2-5	TGTGCCAGCAGCCCCCCCCCCGGGAGCCTGCACCAAGAGACCCAGTACTTC	CASSPPPGSLHQETQYF
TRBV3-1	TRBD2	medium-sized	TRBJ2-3	TGTGCCAGCAGCCCTAGCGGGACTAGCACAGATACGCAGTATTTT	CASSPSGTSTDTQYF
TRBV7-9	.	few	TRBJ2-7	TGTGCCAGCAGCTTAGGGACGCTACTCCCCTGGGAGCAGTACTTC	CASSLGTLLPWEQYF
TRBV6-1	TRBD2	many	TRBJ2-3	TGTGCCAGCAGTGAATATATAGCGGGAACAGATACGCAGTATTTT	CASSEYIAGTDTQYF
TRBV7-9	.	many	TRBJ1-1	TGTGCCAGCAGCGTCGGACAGATAACTGAAGCTTTCTTT	CASSVGQITEAFF
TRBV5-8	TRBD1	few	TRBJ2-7	TGTGCCAGCAGCTTGGCCGGGACAGGGCGCAACGAGCAGTACTTC	CASSLAGTGRNEQYF